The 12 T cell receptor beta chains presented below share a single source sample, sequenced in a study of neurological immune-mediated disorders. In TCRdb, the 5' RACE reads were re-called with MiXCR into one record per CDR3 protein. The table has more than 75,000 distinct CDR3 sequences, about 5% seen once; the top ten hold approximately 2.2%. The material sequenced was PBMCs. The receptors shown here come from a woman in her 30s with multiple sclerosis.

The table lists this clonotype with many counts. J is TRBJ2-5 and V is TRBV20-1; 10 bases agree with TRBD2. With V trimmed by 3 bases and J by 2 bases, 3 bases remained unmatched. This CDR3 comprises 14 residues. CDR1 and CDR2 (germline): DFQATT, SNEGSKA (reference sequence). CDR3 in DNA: TGCAGTGCTAGCCGGACTAGCGGACAAGAGACCCAGTACTTC. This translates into CSASRTSGQETQYF.

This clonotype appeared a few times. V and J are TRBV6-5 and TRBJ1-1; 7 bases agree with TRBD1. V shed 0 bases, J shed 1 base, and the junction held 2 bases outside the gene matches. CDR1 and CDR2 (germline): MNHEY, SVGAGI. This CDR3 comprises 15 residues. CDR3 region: CASSYSGTANTEAFF. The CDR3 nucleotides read TGTGCCAGCAGTTACTCAGGGACAGCGAACACTGAAGCTTTCTTT.

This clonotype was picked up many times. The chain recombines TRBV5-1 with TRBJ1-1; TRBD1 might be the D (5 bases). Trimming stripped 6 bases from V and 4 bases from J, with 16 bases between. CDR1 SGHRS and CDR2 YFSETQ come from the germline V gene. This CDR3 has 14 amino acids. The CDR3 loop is CASKGARSGTEAFF. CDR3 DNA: TGCGCCAGCAAAGGGGCGAGGTCAGGCACTGAAGCTTTCTTT.

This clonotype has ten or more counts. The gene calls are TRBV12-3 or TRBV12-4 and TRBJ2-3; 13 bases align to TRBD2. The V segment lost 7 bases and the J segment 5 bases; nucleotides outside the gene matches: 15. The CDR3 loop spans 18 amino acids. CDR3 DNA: TGTGCCAGCAATCTTAGGGCACTAGCGGGGGGGCCAGGAGATACGCAGTATTTT. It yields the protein CASNLRALAGGPGDTQYF.

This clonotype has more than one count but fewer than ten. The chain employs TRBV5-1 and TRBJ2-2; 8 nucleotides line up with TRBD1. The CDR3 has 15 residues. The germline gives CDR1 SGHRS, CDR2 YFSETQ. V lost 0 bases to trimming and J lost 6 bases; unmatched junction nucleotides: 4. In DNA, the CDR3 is TGCGCCAGCAGCTTGGGCGGACAGGGCGCCGGGGAGCTGTTTTTT. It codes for CASSLGGQGAGELFF.

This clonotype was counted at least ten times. CDR3 loop: CSADRGSGRAYADTQYF. The CDR3, as DNA: TGCAGTGCGGATAGGGGTAGCGGGAGGGCCTATGCAGATACGCAGTATTTT. The chain combines TRBV20-1 with TRBJ2-3, with 11 positions matching TRBD2. Trimming at V came to 6 bases and at J to 4 bases, leaving 15 bases not matched to a gene. This CDR3 is 17 amino acids long. Germline V gives CDR1 DFQATT, CDR2 SNEGSKA (reference sequence).

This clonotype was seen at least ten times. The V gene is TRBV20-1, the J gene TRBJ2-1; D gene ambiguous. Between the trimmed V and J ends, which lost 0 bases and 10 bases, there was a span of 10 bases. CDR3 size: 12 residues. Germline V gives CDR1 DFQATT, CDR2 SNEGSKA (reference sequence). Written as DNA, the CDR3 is TGCAGTGCTAGAGATCTCAGCAAGGAGCAGTTCTTC. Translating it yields CSARDLSKEQFF.

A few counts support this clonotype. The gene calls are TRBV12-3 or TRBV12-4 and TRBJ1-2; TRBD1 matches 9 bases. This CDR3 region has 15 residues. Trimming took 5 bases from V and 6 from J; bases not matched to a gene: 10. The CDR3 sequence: CASSADRGSPNGYTF. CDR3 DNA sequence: TGTGCCAGCAGTGCCGACAGGGGGTCCCCAAATGGCTACACCTTC.

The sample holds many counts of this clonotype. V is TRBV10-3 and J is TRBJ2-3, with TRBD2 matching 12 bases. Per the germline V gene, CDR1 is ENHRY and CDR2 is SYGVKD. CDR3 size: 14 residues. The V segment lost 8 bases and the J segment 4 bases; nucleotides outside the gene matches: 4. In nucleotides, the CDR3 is TGTGCCATCGCTCGGACTAGCGGGGCAGATACGCAGTATTTT. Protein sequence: CAIARTSGADTQYF.

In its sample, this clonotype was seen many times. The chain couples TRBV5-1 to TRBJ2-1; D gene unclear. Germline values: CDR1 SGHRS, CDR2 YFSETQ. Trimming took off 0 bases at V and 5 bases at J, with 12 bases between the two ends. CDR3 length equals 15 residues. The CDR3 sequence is CASSLAPGYDNEQFF. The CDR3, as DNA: TGCGCCAGCAGCTTGGCACCAGGTTATGACAATGAGCAGTTCTTC.

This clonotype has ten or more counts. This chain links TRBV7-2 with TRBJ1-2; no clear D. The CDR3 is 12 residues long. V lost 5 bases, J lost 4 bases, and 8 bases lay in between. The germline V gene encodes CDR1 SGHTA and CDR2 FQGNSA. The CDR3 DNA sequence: TGTGCCAGCAGCGGAGACATCTATGGCTACACCTTC. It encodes CASSGDIYGYTF.

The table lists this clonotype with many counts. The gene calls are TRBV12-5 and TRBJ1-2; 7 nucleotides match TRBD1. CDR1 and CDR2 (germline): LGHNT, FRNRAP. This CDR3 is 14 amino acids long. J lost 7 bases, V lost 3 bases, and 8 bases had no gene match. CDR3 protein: CASGFNRGESGYTF. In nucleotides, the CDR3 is TGTGCTAGTGGTTTCAACAGGGGCGAAAGTGGCTACACCTTC.